The 23 T cell receptor beta chains below come from one sample, sequenced in a study of identical twins. Each CDR3 protein is one row after TCRdb ran MiXCR on the 5' RACE reads. The sample holds over 500,000 distinct CDR3 sequences, less than 25% seen once. This same sample was also part of a study on T cells expressing NK-cell markers.

Sequenced sample: CD4+ T cells sorted from blood. These receptors were taken from a woman aged 18-30 years in good health.

Notes on this clonotype: This may be a read error, as it is one base from a much larger clone. The chain links TRBV27 to TRBJ2-3, with no clear D. The CDR3 length is 14 residues. Germline CDR1 is MNHEY and CDR2 is SMNVEV (reference sequence). Trimming took off 2 bases at V and 2 bases at J, with 8 bases between the two ends. CDR3 nucleotides: TGTGCCAGCAGTTTAGGGCAGTACACAGATACGCAGTATTTT. Translated: CASSLGQYTDTQYF.

V is TRBV29-1 and J is TRBJ2-5; the D is unclear. CDR3 size: 13 residues. The germline V and J ends were trimmed by 7 bases and 2 bases, with 14 bases remaining between them. Germline CDR1 SQVTM, CDR2 ANQGSEA. The CDR3 region is CSGRRARQETQYF. As DNA, the CDR3 is TGCAGCGGGCGGCGCGCCAGACAAGAGACCCAGTACTTC.

The rearrangement links TRBV5-1 to TRBJ2-2; tentatively, D is TRBD1 (6 bases). CDR1 and CDR2 from the germline V gene are SGHRS and YFSETQ. The CDR3 is 15 amino acids. V was pared by 4 bases and J by 6 bases, with 16 bases between. CDR3 sequence: CASSPPLRGSGELFF. The CDR3 region has the DNA TGCGCCAGCAGCCCGCCTTTAAGGGGGTCCGGGGAGCTGTTTTTT.

This clonotype appeared a few times. The chain combines TRBV5-1 with TRBJ2-7; no reliable D call. Germline assignment: CDR1 SGHRS and CDR2 YFSETQ. This CDR3 has 14 amino acids. V dropped 5 bases and J dropped 2 bases, with 14 bases sitting between them. CDR3 sequence reads: CASSTPGSPYEQYF. DNA of the CDR3: TGCGCCAGCAGTACACCGGGTTCTCCCTACGAGCAGTACTTC.

J is TRBJ1-2 and V is TRBV20-1; D is uncertain. Looked up from germline, CDR1 is DFQATT and CDR2 is SNEGSKA (reference sequence). The V end lost 5 bases, the J end lost 2 bases, and 12 bases lay between the germline ends. The CDR3 is made up of 13 amino acids. DNA for the CDR3: TGCAGTGCTGTCAGGCGTGGAAACTATGGCTACACCTTC. As protein: CSAVRRGNYGYTF.

This chain uses TRBV6-5 with TRBJ2-2; D is unclear. V lost 2 bases and J lost 1, with 8 bases in between. This CDR3 spans 15 amino acids. Germline V CDR1 and CDR2: MNHEY, SVGAGI. CDR3 residues: CASSYAGRNTGELFF. CDR3 in DNA: TGTGCCAGCAGTTACGCCGGCAGGAACACCGGGGAGCTGTTTTTT.

This clonotype was counted a few times. The chain recombines TRBV29-1 with TRBJ2-1, with 8 bases aligning to TRBD1. The CDR3 consists of 15 residues. The V and J ends lost 6 bases and 6 bases, in that order; junction bases with no gene match: 13. Germline values: CDR1 SQVTM, CDR2 ANQGSEA. The CDR3 DNA sequence: TGCAGCGTCGCCGGACAGGGTGAGAAGGCCAATGAGCAGTTCTTC. Amino acids: CSVAGQGEKANEQFF.

This clonotype was detected a few times. The V and J genes are TRBV9 and TRBJ2-3; TRBD2 is a possible D gene (5 bases). The CDR3 has 14 amino acids. Germline CDR1 reads SGDLS; CDR2 reads YYNGEE. Trimming took off 4 bases at V and 3 bases at J, with 12 bases between the two ends. The CDR3 DNA reads TGTGCCAGCAGCCCCCGGACTGAAACAGATACGCAGTATTTT. Translation: CASSPRTETDTQYF. The full variable domain, in which reference TRBV9 and TRBJ2-3 provide the parts outside the CDR3, is DSGVTQTPKHLITATGQRVTLRCSPRSGDLSVYWYQQSLDQGLQFLIQYYNGEERAKGNILERFSAQQFPDLHSELNLSSLELGDSALYFCASSPRTETDTQYFGPGTRLTVL.

This clonotype was found many times. The chain joins TRBV20-1 to TRBJ2-7; D remains unclear. Germline CDR1 reads DFQATT; CDR2 reads SNEGSKA (reference sequence). Trimming pared 1 base from V and 2 bases from J, leaving 6 bases between. The CDR3 has 12 residues. CDR3 loop: CSARVKTYEQYF. The CDR3 DNA reads as TGCAGTGCTAGAGTTAAAACCTACGAGCAGTACTTC.

This clonotype came up a few times. The chain carries TRBV10-1 and TRBJ2-7, with D tentatively TRBD1 (6 bases). CDR1 is WNHNN and CDR2 is SYGVQD in the germline V gene (reference sequence). V gave up 7 bases and J gave up 1 base, with 17 bases separating them. CDR3 size: 15 residues. The CDR3 nucleotides are TGCGCCAGCACCAGAAACAGGGTGATATCCTACGAGCAGTACTTC. It translates to CASTRNRVISYEQYF.

A few counts support this clonotype. The DNA of the CDR3 is TGCAGTGCTAGAAGACAGATCCCCTACAATGAGCAGTTCTTC. Translation: CSARRQIPYNEQFF. The genes are TRBV20-1 and TRBJ2-1, with D possibly being TRBD1 (5 bases). This CDR3 has 14 amino acids. Germline lookup yields CDR1 DFQATT and CDR2 SNEGSKA (reference sequence). V was pared by 2 bases and J by 2 bases, with 10 bases between.

V and J are TRBV5-4 and TRBJ2-1; 11 positions match TRBD2. The germline V gene has CDR1 SGHNT and CDR2 YYREEE (reference sequence). This CDR3 is 16 amino acids long. Trimming took 4 bases from V and 0 from J; bases not matched to a gene: 3. The CDR3 sequence is CASSRLAGSSYNEQFF. In DNA, the CDR3 is TGTGCCAGCAGCCGACTAGCGGGGAGCTCCTACAATGAGCAGTTCTTC.

This clonotype was counted between two and nine times. The chain links TRBV9 to TRBJ2-7; TRBD2 agrees at 7 bases. V was clipped by 0 bases and J by 5 bases; unmatched bases: 8. CDR3 length: 15 amino acids. The germline V gene has CDR1 SGDLS and CDR2 YYNGEE. CDR3 sequence (DNA): TGTGCCAGCAGCGTAGATCCAGCGGGATACGACGAGCAGTACTTC. Translated: CASSVDPAGYDEQYF.

This clonotype was picked up many times. The chain couples TRBV7-2 to TRBJ2-1, with D hard to call. Trimming pared 1 base from V and 6 bases from J, leaving 7 bases between. CDR1 and CDR2 (germline): SGHTA, FQGNSA. The CDR3 loop spans 13 amino acids. CDR3 nucleotides: TGTGCCAGCAGCTTAGTGGGTTTCAATGAGCAGTTCTTC. Encoded protein: CASSLVGFNEQFF.

The chain uses TRBV25-1 and TRBJ2-7, with 11 bases lining up with TRBD1. The CDR3 sequence is 18 residues long. After removal of 1 base from V and 4 bases from J, the junction contained 12 bases not matched to a gene. Germline lookup yields CDR1 MGHDK and CDR2 SYGVNS. DNA for the CDR3: TGTGCCAGCAGTGAATTTCGTTGTCTGGGGACAGGGGGGTACGAGCAGTACTTC. Translated: CASSEFRCLGTGGYEQYF.

The gene calls are TRBV6-5 and TRBJ1-1, with D hard to call. The CDR3 totals 13 residues. CDR1 and CDR2 (germline): MNHEY, SVGAGI. V dropped 0 bases and J dropped 7 bases, with 9 bases sitting between them. CDR3 sequence reads: CASSYSMLVEAFF. CDR3 DNA: TGTGCCAGCAGTTACTCGATGTTAGTTGAAGCTTTCTTT.

This clonotype has a handful of counts. The V gene is TRBV3-1, the J gene TRBJ1-2, with D unclear. The CDR3 sequence is 14 residues long. Germline-derived CDR1 and CDR2 are LGHDT and YNNKEL (reference sequence). The V gene lost 2 bases and the J gene lost 1 base, with 8 bases spanning the gap. The CDR3 region is CASSQRAVNYGYTF. CDR3 bases: TGTGCCAGCAGCCAAAGGGCAGTTAACTATGGCTACACCTTC.

The chain couples TRBV7-2 to TRBJ2-1, with 10 bases that match TRBD2. CDR1 SGHTA and CDR2 FQGNSA come from the germline V gene. V was clipped by 3 bases and J by 6 bases; unmatched bases: 5. The CDR3 covers 15 residues. CDR3 sequence (DNA): TGTGCCAGCAGCTTGCTAATAGCGGGAGGCAATGAGCAGTTCTTC. The encoded protein is CASSLLIAGGNEQFF.

This clonotype showed up just a few times. The rearrangement links TRBV29-1 to TRBJ1-1; the D gene is possibly TRBD1 (6 bases). Between the trimmed V and J ends, which lost 5 bases and 5 bases, there was a span of 15 bases. The CDR3 consists of 13 residues. The germline V gene has CDR1 SQVTM and CDR2 ANQGSEA. CDR3 amino acids: CSVLQGSRTEAFF. CDR3 sequence (DNA): TGCAGCGTTCTCCAGGGGTCTAGGACTGAAGCTTTCTTT.

The CDR3 is CASSIGPRGDTQYF. CDR3 bases: TGTGCCAGTAGTATAGGACCCCGGGGAGATACGCAGTATTTT. The chain employs TRBV19 and TRBJ2-3; possibly TRBD2 for D (5 bases). Germline V gene sequence: CDR1 LNHDA, CDR2 SQIVND (reference sequence). V was clipped by 1 base and J by 5 bases, with 10 bases between them. The CDR3 runs 14 residues.

The gene calls are TRBV18 and TRBJ2-6; D is unresolved. Trimming took off 7 bases at V and 7 bases at J, with 11 bases between the two ends. Germline CDR1 reads KGHSH; CDR2 reads LQKENI. The CDR3 length is 13 residues. The CDR3 loop is CASLGFEANVLTF. The CDR3 region has the DNA TGTGCCAGCTTGGGCTTCGAAGCCAACGTCCTGACTTTC.

This clonotype has only a few counts. The chain links TRBV5-5 to TRBJ2-3; no definite D call. The CDR3 covers 14 residues. V lost 3 bases, J lost 5 bases, and 13 bases lay in between. From germline, CDR1 is SGHKS and CDR2 YYEKEE (reference sequence). The CDR3 here is CASSSSLFQDTQYF. The CDR3 DNA reads TGTGCCAGCAGCTCCTCACTATTCCAAGATACGCAGTATTTT.

This clonotype has a single count. The chain recombines TRBV6-2 or TRBV6-3 with TRBJ2-1; D uncertain. V gave up 0 bases and J gave up 8 bases, with 5 bases separating them. CDR3 size: 12 residues. Germline loops: CDR1 MNHEY, CDR2 SVGEGT. CDR3 region: CASSYSLDEQFF. The DNA of the CDR3 is TGTGCCAGCAGTTACTCCCTAGATGAGCAGTTCTTC.